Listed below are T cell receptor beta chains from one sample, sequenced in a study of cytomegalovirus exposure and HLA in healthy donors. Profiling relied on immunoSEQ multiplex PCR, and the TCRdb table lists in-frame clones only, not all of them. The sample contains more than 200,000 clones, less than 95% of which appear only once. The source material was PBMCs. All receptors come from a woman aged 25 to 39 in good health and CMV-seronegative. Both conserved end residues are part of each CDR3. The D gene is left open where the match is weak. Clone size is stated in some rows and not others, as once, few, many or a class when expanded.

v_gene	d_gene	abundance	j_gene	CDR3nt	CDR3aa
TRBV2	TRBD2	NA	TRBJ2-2	TGTGCCAGCAGCGCCGGGACTAGCTTCAACACCGGGGAGCTGTTTTTT	CASSAGTSFNTGELFF
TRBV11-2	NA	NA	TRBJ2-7	TGTGCCAGCAGCCCCCACAAGACCTACGAGCAGTACTTC	CASSPHKTYEQYF
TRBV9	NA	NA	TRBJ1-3	TGTGCCAGCAGCGTAAGGGGGGGCTCTGGAAACACCATATATTTT	CASSVRGGSGNTIYF
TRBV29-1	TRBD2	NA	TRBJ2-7	TGCAGCGTTGAGTTGCCCTCACGCGGGAGCGCTCAGGGTACAAGCTCCTACGAGCAGTACTTC	CSVELPSRGSAQGTSSYEQYF
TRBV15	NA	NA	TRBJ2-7	TGTGCCACCAGCAGAGGGGCTACCGGGGGCGAGCAGTACTTC	CATSRGATGGEQYF
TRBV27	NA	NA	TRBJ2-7	TGTGCCAGCAGTACACTAGGGGGCTACGAGCAGTACTTC	CASSTLGGYEQYF
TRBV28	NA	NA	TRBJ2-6	TGTGCCAGCACCTCTGGGGCGGGGGGGGCCAACGTCCTGACTTTC	CASTSGAGGANVLTF
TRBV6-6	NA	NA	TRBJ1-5	TGTGCCAGCAGTTACACCAATCAGCCCCAGCATTTT	CASSYTNQPQHF
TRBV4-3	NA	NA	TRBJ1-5	TGCGCCAGCAGCCGAGACTTGAATCAGCCCCAGCATTTT	CASSRDLNQPQHF
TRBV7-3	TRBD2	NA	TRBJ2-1	TGTGCCAGCAGCTCGTCTAGCGGGGGGTTGTTCTTC	CASSSSSGGLFF
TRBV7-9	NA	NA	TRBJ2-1	TGTGCCAGCAGCCCGGACGACTCAGAGCAGTTCTTC	CASSPDDSEQFF
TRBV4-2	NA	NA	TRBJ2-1	TGTGCCAGCAGCCAAGTTACGGACGGATACAATGAGCAGTTCTTC	CASSQVTDGYNEQFF
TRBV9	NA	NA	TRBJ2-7	TGTGCCAGCAGTTACTCACGGGACCCCTACGAGCAGTACTTC	CASSYSRDPYEQYF
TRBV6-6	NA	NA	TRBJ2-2	TGTGCCAGCAGTTATTCCAACACCGGGGAGCTGTTTTTT	CASSYSNTGELFF
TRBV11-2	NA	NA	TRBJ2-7	TGTGCCAGCAGCTTTCAGGGTGGCTACGAGCAGTACTTC	CASSFQGGYEQYF
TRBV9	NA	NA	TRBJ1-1	TGTGCCAGCAGCGTATCCGGAGTGAACACTGAAGCTTTCTTT	CASSVSGVNTEAFF
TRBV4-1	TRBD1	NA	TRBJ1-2	TGCGCCAGCAGCCAAGCGGGACAGGACTATGGCTACACCTTC	CASSQAGQDYGYTF
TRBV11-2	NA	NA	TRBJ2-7	TGTGCCAGCAGCCAAGGCCTGGGCGAGCAGTACTTC	CASSQGLGEQYF
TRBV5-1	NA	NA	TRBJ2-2	TGCGCCAGCAGCTTGTTGACCACCGGGGAGCTGTTTTTT	CASSLLTTGELFF
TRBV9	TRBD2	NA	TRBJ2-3	TGTGCCAGCAGCGTAGGGGGGACTAGCGGGAGGGATACGCAGTATTTT	CASSVGGTSGRDTQYF
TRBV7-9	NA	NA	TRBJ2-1	TGTGCCAGCCTTCATCCGGGAACCTACAATGAGCAGTTCTTC	CASLHPGTYNEQFF
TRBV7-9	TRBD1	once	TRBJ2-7	TGTGCCAGCAGCCGGACAGGCCTCTCCTACGAGCAGTACTTC	CASSRTGLSYEQYF
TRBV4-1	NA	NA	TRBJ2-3	TGCGCCAGCAGTAGCGGATACAGCACAGATACGCAGTATTTT	CASSSGYSTDTQYF
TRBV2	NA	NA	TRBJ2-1	TGTGCCAGCAGGGGTTATGAGCAGTTCTTC	CASRGYEQFF
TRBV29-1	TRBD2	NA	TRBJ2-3	TGCAGCGTTGAAGGAACTAGCGGGAGAACAGATACGCAGTATTTT	CSVEGTSGRTDTQYF
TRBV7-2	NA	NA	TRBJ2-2	TGTGCCAGCAGCCCCACGAGGTCGAACACCGGGGAGCTGTTTTTT	CASSPTRSNTGELFF
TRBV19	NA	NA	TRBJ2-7	TGTGCCAGTAGTATATCTTTTGATGGGCACCCCTACGAGCAGTACTTC	CASSISFDGHPYEQYF
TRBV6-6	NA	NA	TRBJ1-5	TGTGCCAGCAGTACCGTCGATGGGGGCCCGTATCAGCCCCAGCATTTT	CASSTVDGGPYQPQHF
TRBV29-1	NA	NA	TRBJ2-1	TGCAGCGTTGAAGAGCTTAATGAGCAGTTCTTC	CSVEELNEQFF